A selection of T cell receptor beta chains follows, all from one sample in a study of T-cell reconstitution after alpha-beta-depleted transplantation in children. TCRdb redid the calling of the PCR reads with MiXCR, one entry per CDR3 protein. In the table there are about 580,000 distinct CDR3 sequences, around 23% of which are singletons. This specimen consisted of PBMCs, mostly from graft donor cells, obtained 360 days after TCRalphabeta/CD19-depleted stem cell transplant. The source of these receptors is a boy under two years old who had a stem cell transplant for acute myeloid leukemia, so the T cells may come from the graft donor. Both conserved end residues are part of each CDR3. Each record gives: J gene, V gene, clone size, D gene, CDR3 DNA, CDR3 protein. A D gene is named only where the DNA matches it firmly. Only some rows state a clone size, as once, few, many or a class for expanded clones.

J: TRBJ2-1; V: TRBV20-1; size: NA; D: TRBD2; DNA: TGCAGTGCTAGTCGTGCCGGGAGGACAAGCTCCTACAATGAGCAGTTCTTC; CDR3: CSASRAGRTSSYNEQFF
J: TRBJ2-1; V: TRBV30; size: many; D: TRBD1; DNA: TGTGCCTGGGCCCCGGGACAGACTTACAATGAGCAGTTCTTC; CDR3: CAWAPGQTYNEQFF
J: TRBJ2-1; V: TRBV12-3/TRBV12-4; size: many; D: TRBD2; DNA: TGTGCCAGCAGTTGGGCTAGCGGCTCCTACAATGAGCAGTTCTTC; CDR3: CASSWASGSYNEQFF
J: TRBJ1-1; V: TRBV7-2; size: few; D: NA; DNA: TGTGCCAGCAGCCCCCCCTACACTGAAGCTTTCTTT; CDR3: CASSPPYTEAFF
J: TRBJ2-1; V: TRBV7-2; size: NA; D: NA; DNA: TGTGCCAGCAGCTTAGCCTACGGGGGGCAGTTCTTC; CDR3: CASSLAYGGQFF
J: TRBJ1-3; V: TRBV7-8; size: few; D: NA; DNA: TGTGCCAGCAGCTTAGTCCCGGGAGGTAGTGGAAACACCATATATTTT; CDR3: CASSLVPGGSGNTIYF
J: TRBJ2-2; V: TRBV12-3/TRBV12-4; size: many; D: TRBD1; DNA: TGTGCCAGCAGCCCGAGACAGGGGGGAAGCACCGGGGAGCTGTTTTTT; CDR3: CASSPRQGGSTGELFF
J: TRBJ2-7; V: TRBV12-3/TRBV12-4; size: many; D: NA; DNA: TGTGCCAGCAGTGACCAAGGATACGAGCAGTACTTC; CDR3: CASSDQGYEQYF
J: TRBJ1-2; V: TRBV29-1; size: many; D: NA; DNA: TGCAGCGTCGGAACGGGGTATGGGACGGAATATGGCTACACCTTC; CDR3: CSVGTGYGTEYGYTF
J: TRBJ2-3; V: TRBV12-3/TRBV12-4; size: many; D: NA; DNA: TGTGCCAGCGCCGCTGGAGTCCGACTCGATACGCAGTATTTT; CDR3: CASAAGVRLDTQYF
J: TRBJ2-3; V: TRBV10-3; size: NA; D: NA; DNA: TGTGCCATCAGTTTTTTTGGGGTTGGCACAGATACGCAGTATTTT; CDR3: CAISFFGVGTDTQYF
J: TRBJ2-3; V: TRBV2; size: NA; D: TRBD2; DNA: TGTGCCAGCAGTCACTGGACTAGCGGAACAACATACCCCACAGATACGCAGTATTTT; CDR3: CASSHWTSGTTYPTDTQYF
J: TRBJ2-2; V: TRBV20-1; size: NA; D: TRBD1; DNA: TGCAGTGCTAGGTGGACAGGGAGGACCGGGGAGCTGTTTTTT; CDR3: CSARWTGRTGELFF
J: TRBJ2-3; V: TRBV29-1; size: NA; D: NA; DNA: TGCAGCGTTGGCCTGACAGATAGCACAGATACGCAGTATTTT; CDR3: CSVGLTDSTDTQYF
J: TRBJ2-5; V: TRBV20-1; size: few; D: NA; DNA: TGCAGTGCTAGTAAAGCGGGTGGCGGGGAGACCCAGTACTTC; CDR3: CSASKAGGGETQYF
J: TRBJ2-2; V: TRBV20-1; size: NA; D: TRBD2; DNA: TGCAGTGCTAGAGTTACTAGCGGGGGGAACACCGGGGAGCTGTTTTTT; CDR3: CSARVTSGGNTGELFF
J: TRBJ2-1; V: TRBV5-6; size: NA; D: TRBD1; DNA: TGTGCCAGCAGCTCTGGACAGGTTGGGTCCTACAATGAGCAGTTCTTC; CDR3: CASSSGQVGSYNEQFF
J: TRBJ2-3; V: TRBV27; size: NA; D: TRBD1; DNA: TGTGCCAGCAGTTCTGACTCAGGGGGATGGGGAGATACGCAGTATTTT; CDR3: CASSSDSGGWGDTQYF
J: TRBJ1-6; V: TRBV5-1; size: few; D: NA; DNA: TGCGCCAGCAGCGGCCATGAGGAGGCTAATTCACCCCTCCACTTT; CDR3: CASSGHEEANSPLHF
J: TRBJ1-5; V: TRBV12-3/TRBV12-4; size: few; D: NA; DNA: TGTGCCAGCAGTTTCGGTGTAGGGGTTGGCAATCAGCCCCAGCATTTT; CDR3: CASSFGVGVGNQPQHF
J: TRBJ2-2; V: TRBV4-3; size: once; D: NA; DNA: TGCGCCAGCAGCCAAGATTCAGACACCGGGGAGCTGTTTTTT; CDR3: CASSQDSDTGELFF
J: TRBJ2-5; V: TRBV28; size: few; D: NA; DNA: TGTGCCAGCAGACATTCGACAGCGAGACCGACCCAGTACTTC; CDR3: CASRHSTARPTQYF
J: TRBJ1-1; V: TRBV11-2; size: NA; D: NA; DNA: TGTGCCAGCAGTTCACTTACAAGGCACACTGAAGCTTTCTTT; CDR3: CASSSLTRHTEAFF
J: TRBJ2-2; V: TRBV6-6; size: many; D: NA; DNA: TGTGCCAGCAGTTACTCGGGGTTCGGGGAGCTGTTTTTT; CDR3: CASSYSGFGELFF
J: TRBJ2-1; V: TRBV15; size: NA; D: NA; DNA: TGTGCCACCGAGGGGTCAAATGAGCAGTTCTTC; CDR3: CATEGSNEQFF
J: TRBJ1-1; V: TRBV6-5; size: NA; D: NA; DNA: TGTGCCAGCAGTTACCCAGGAGCAATAAGCACTGAAGCTTTCTTT; CDR3: CASSYPGAISTEAFF
J: TRBJ2-7; V: TRBV7-7; size: NA; D: TRBD2; DNA: TGTGCCAGCAGCTTAGATCGCGGGGGGCGCCTAACCTACGAGCAGTACTTC; CDR3: CASSLDRGGRLTYEQYF
J: TRBJ2-2; V: TRBV27; size: many; D: NA; DNA: TGTGCCAGCACGGCGACGAACACCGGGGAGCTGTTTTTT; CDR3: CASTATNTGELFF
J: TRBJ1-6; V: TRBV28; size: NA; D: NA; DNA: TGTGCCAGCAGTCAGCCAGCAGTTTCACCCCTCCACTTT; CDR3: CASSQPAVSPLHF
J: TRBJ2-7; V: TRBV11-1; size: many; D: TRBD1; DNA: TGTGCCAGCAGCTTATACCCGGGACAGGGAGGCTACGAGCAGTACTTC; CDR3: CASSLYPGQGGYEQYF
J: TRBJ2-5; V: TRBV10-3; size: NA; D: TRBD2; DNA: TGTGCCATCAGTGTGGCGGGGGAAGACCAAGAGACCCAGTACTTC; CDR3: CAISVAGEDQETQYF
J: TRBJ2-2; V: TRBV29-1; size: many; D: NA; DNA: TGCAGCGTGGCTCGGGTCGGGGAGCTGTTTTTT; CDR3: CSVARVGELFF
J: TRBJ2-3; V: TRBV7-6; size: NA; D: TRBD2; DNA: TGTGCCAGCAGCCTCGGACTAGATCTGGTCTCTACAGATACGCAGTATTTT; CDR3: CASSLGLDLVSTDTQYF
J: TRBJ2-5; V: TRBV20-1; size: many; D: TRBD2; DNA: TGCAGTGCCACCATCTGGGGGGGGGAGACCCAGTACTTC; CDR3: CSATIWGGETQYF
J: TRBJ2-2; V: TRBV5-1; size: few; D: TRBD1; DNA: TGCGCCAGCAGCTTTGGACAGGTTATCGGGGAGCTGTTTTTT; CDR3: CASSFGQVIGELFF
J: TRBJ2-5; V: TRBV11-2; size: NA; D: NA; DNA: TGTGCCAGCAGTAACAGGGCTGGGGGATTCCAAGAGACCCAGTACTTC; CDR3: CASSNRAGGFQETQYF
J: TRBJ2-1; V: TRBV7-8; size: many; D: NA; DNA: TGTGCCAGCAGCTTAGCGCGGGCGACTCTGCAGTTCTTC; CDR3: CASSLARATLQFF
J: TRBJ2-2; V: TRBV12-3/TRBV12-4; size: few; D: NA; DNA: TGTGCCAGCAGTCCCCAGGGGGGATCGTCCGGGGAGCTGTTTTTT; CDR3: CASSPQGGSSGELFF
J: TRBJ2-3; V: TRBV29-1; size: many; D: NA; DNA: TGCAGCGTTGAGGCAGTGCTTTTT; CDR3: CSVEAVLF
J: TRBJ1-5; V: TRBV6-1; size: NA; D: NA; DNA: TGTGCCAGCAGTGAAGCGTGGCCAGGGAAAAGCAATCAGCCCCAGCATTTT; CDR3: CASSEAWPGKSNQPQHF
J: TRBJ1-1; V: TRBV7-8; size: many; D: NA; DNA: TGTGCCAGCAGCCCACAGGGCACTCTAATGAACACTGAAGCTTTCTTT; CDR3: CASSPQGTLMNTEAFF
J: TRBJ2-4; V: TRBV20-1; size: NA; D: NA; DNA: TGCAGTGCTAGTAGGACGGGAGACCTAGCCAAAAACATTCAGTACTTC; CDR3: CSASRTGDLAKNIQYF
J: TRBJ1-6; V: TRBV10-3; size: many; D: NA; DNA: TGTGCCATCAGCCTTCATCAGGGAAGACCCTCACCCCTCCACTTT; CDR3: CAISLHQGRPSPLHF
J: TRBJ1-1; V: TRBV12-3/TRBV12-4; size: NA; D: NA; DNA: TGTGCCAGCAGTTTCGGGTGGCTGGGGACAATTGTCACTGAAGCTTTCTTT; CDR3: CASSFGWLGTIVTEAFF
J: TRBJ1-5; V: TRBV25-1; size: many; D: NA; DNA: TGTGCCAGCAGTGGACGGGGCAGCCTGGGAGGGCCCCAGCATTTT; CDR3: CASSGRGSLGGPQHF
J: TRBJ2-1; V: TRBV10-2; size: few; D: NA; DNA: TGCGCCAGCAGTGGGGAAACCCTGAGGCTGGACGTTGATGAGCAGTTCTTC; CDR3: CASSGETLRLDVDEQFF
J: TRBJ2-2; V: TRBV7-9; size: NA; D: NA; DNA: TGTGCCAGCAGCTTAATACGAGGGACCGGGGAGCTGTTTTTT; CDR3: CASSLIRGTGELFF
J: TRBJ2-1; V: TRBV24-1; size: NA; D: TRBD1; DNA: TGTGGGGCCAGTGATCTCTCGACAGGGCATCCCAACAATGAGCAGTTCTTC; CDR3: CGASDLSTGHPNNEQFF
J: TRBJ2-5; V: TRBV20-1; size: many; D: TRBD1; DNA: TGCAGTGCAGGACAGGGGGTGGGAGAGACCCAGTACTTC; CDR3: CSAGQGVGETQYF
J: TRBJ1-5; V: TRBV18; size: many; D: TRBD1; DNA: TGTGCCAGCTCACCAACGACAGGGGGAGGCAATCAGCCCCAGCATTTT; CDR3: CASSPTTGGGNQPQHF
J: TRBJ2-3; V: TRBV5-1; size: few; D: NA; DNA: TGCGCCAGCAGCTTAGGTGACTACACAGATACGCAGTATTTT; CDR3: CASSLGDYTDTQYF
J: TRBJ2-1; V: TRBV10-3; size: many; D: NA; DNA: TGTGCCACCCTCGGCATAAACAATGAGCAGTTCTTC; CDR3: CATLGINNEQFF
J: TRBJ2-3; V: TRBV15; size: few; D: NA; DNA: TGTGCCACCAGCGGGAATTCAGGGACAGATACGCAGTATTTT; CDR3: CATSGNSGTDTQYF
J: TRBJ2-1; V: TRBV20-1; size: few; D: TRBD2; DNA: TGCAGTGCTAGTGATAGCGGGGACAATGAGCAGTTCTTC; CDR3: CSASDSGDNEQFF
J: TRBJ2-3; V: TRBV12-3/TRBV12-4; size: many; D: NA; DNA: TGTGCCAGCAGCCGCCCCTCCTCGAATACGCAGTATTTT; CDR3: CASSRPSSNTQYF
J: TRBJ2-1; V: TRBV20-1; size: many; D: TRBD1; DNA: TGCAGTGCTGCCTCGGACAGGCGGGAGCAGTTCTTC; CDR3: CSAASDRREQFF
J: TRBJ2-3; V: TRBV28; size: NA; D: NA; DNA: TGTGCCAGCAGTTCCCCGGACCGGGCAGATACGCAGTATTTT; CDR3: CASSSPDRADTQYF
J: TRBJ2-5; V: TRBV7-9; size: many; D: TRBD1; DNA: TGTGCCAGCAGCTCACCGGACAGGGAAGAGACCCAGTACTTC; CDR3: CASSSPDREETQYF
J: TRBJ2-5; V: TRBV28; size: NA; D: NA; DNA: TGTGCCGCAAGCGGATACCAAGAGACCCAGTACTTC; CDR3: CAASGYQETQYF
J: TRBJ2-3; V: TRBV4-3; size: NA; D: NA; DNA: TGCGCCAGCAGCCAAGATCGGGGTGCAGATACGCAGTATTTT; CDR3: CASSQDRGADTQYF